These 24 T cell receptor beta chains were all obtained from the same sample, sequenced in a study of T cells expressing NK-cell markers. TCRdb reprocessed the 5' RACE reads and reports one entry per CDR3 protein, with no DNA. In total, the table holds over 150,000 distinct CDR3 sequences. Sequenced sample: blood T cells: a sorted CD56 or NKG2C T cell subset, CD4+ or CD8+ T cells, or bulk PBMC T cells (not recorded which). The receptors here all came from a woman between 45 and 60 years old in good health.

This sequence joins TRBV21-1 and TRBJ2-4. TRBV21-1 is assigned pseudogene status. This CDR3 is built from 12 residues. The CDR3 reads CASSKWGNIQYF.

The chain carries TRBV20-1 and TRBJ2-3; the D gene TCRdb calls, TRBD2, cannot be checked with no DNA. Germline assignment: CDR1 DFQATT and CDR2 SNEGSKA (reference sequence). This CDR3 region has 14 residues. CDR3 protein: CSSLGTSGTDTQYF.

The chain links TRBV7-9 to TRBJ2-3. This CDR3 spans 11 amino acids. Germline V gene data show CDR1 as SEHNR and CDR2 as FQNEAQ (reference sequence). The CDR3 is CASLTADTQYF.

This sequence joins TRBV24-1 and TRBJ2-5; absent DNA, TCRdb's TRBD2 call cannot be checked. The germline V gene encodes CDR1 KGHDR and CDR2 SFDVKD. The CDR3 has 16 amino acids. CDR3 sequence: CATSDYLAGGVETQYF.

The chain links TRBV3-1 to TRBJ2-7. The CDR3 length is 16 residues. Germline lookup yields CDR1 LGHDT and CDR2 YNNKEL (reference sequence). The CDR3 loop reads CASSQGVFGPSYEQYF.

The V and J genes are TRBV12-3 or TRBV12-4 and TRBJ2-2; TCRdb indicates TRBD1, and absent DNA this call remains unverified. The CDR3 has 16 residues. The CDR3 reads CASRFDRMGSTGELFF.

The J gene is TRBJ1-1, the V gene TRBV6-5; TCRdb names TRBD1, which stays unverified in the absence of DNA. The CDR3 has 15 amino acids. The germline V gene encodes CDR1 MNHEY and CDR2 SVGAGI. The chain's CDR3 is CASSHLQGQNTEAFF.

The V and J genes are TRBV6-2 or TRBV6-3 and TRBJ2-7. The CDR3 runs to 11 residues. Germline CDR1 is MNHEY and CDR2 is SVGEGT. CDR3 protein: CASSGYDEQYF.

The chain combines TRBV13 with TRBJ2-1; as DNA is missing, the TRBD2 call by TCRdb cannot be tested. CDR1 PRHDT and CDR2 FYEKMQ come from the germline V gene (reference sequence). This CDR3 has 18 residues. This CDR3 reads CASSLGLFLAGGNNEQFF.

CDR3: CASSRRGDGPNEQFF. The gene calls are TRBV4-2 and TRBJ2-1; TCRdb gives TRBD1 as the D gene, but with no DNA this cannot be confirmed. Germline V lookup: CDR1 LGHNA, CDR2 YNFKEQ. The CDR3 extends over 15 amino acids.

This chain connects TRBV6-5 to TRBJ1-2; as DNA is missing, the TRBD1 call by TCRdb cannot be tested. The CDR3 has 16 residues. The germline CDR1 and CDR2 sequences are MNHEY and SVGAGI. This chain's CDR3 is CASSYSRTGAGYGYTF.

The rearrangement joins TRBV4-1 to TRBJ2-4. The CDR3 runs 11 residues. Germline lookup yields CDR1 MGHRA and CDR2 YSYEKL. The CDR3 sequence is CASSQGGIQYF.

This CDR3 reads CASSYSTGSNQPQHF. V and J are TRBV6-6 and TRBJ1-5; TCRdb designates TRBD1, a call that cannot be tested without DNA. Germline assignment: CDR1 MNHNY and CDR2 SVGAGI (reference sequence). The CDR3 is 15 amino acids.

V and J are TRBV27 and TRBJ2-5; the TCRdb call, TRBD1, lacks DNA for checking. CDR3 size: 14 residues. The germline V gene has CDR1 MNHEY and CDR2 SMNVEV (reference sequence). CDR3 amino acids: CASAHSGQQETQYF.

V is TRBV12-3 or TRBV12-4 and J is TRBJ2-4; TCRdb calls TRBD1, which cannot be checked without DNA. The CDR3 consists of 13 residues. CDR3 in amino acids: CASSPGDSNIQYF.

The gene calls are TRBV11-2 and TRBJ2-5; as DNA is missing, the TRBD2 call by TCRdb cannot be tested. This CDR3 is 15 amino acids long. Per the germline V gene, CDR1 is SGHAT and CDR2 is FQNNGV. The CDR3 loop reads CASSPLAGVSETQYF.

The chain joins TRBV7-8 to TRBJ1-1. This CDR3 is 14 amino acids long. Germline CDR1 SGHVS, CDR2 FQNEAQ. The CDR3 loop is CASSPDLRTDEAFF.

The V call is TRBV12-3 or TRBV12-4, the J call TRBJ2-7; the TRBD2 assignment by TCRdb is unverifiable without DNA. The CDR3 covers 12 residues. CDR3 sequence: CASRRGRYEQYF.

The chain joins TRBV5-1 to TRBJ2-3; without DNA, the TCRdb call of TRBD1 cannot be checked. Germline V lookup: CDR1 SGHRS, CDR2 YFSETQ. The CDR3 contains 16 residues. CDR3: CASTPSGGRDTDTQYF.

V usage is TRBV5-1 and J usage is TRBJ2-5; as DNA is missing, the TRBD1 call by TCRdb cannot be tested. The germline V gene encodes CDR1 SGHRS and CDR2 YFSETQ. The CDR3 has 16 amino acids. CDR3 residues: CASSLSPLGQQETQYF. The full variable domain, in which reference TRBV5-1 and TRBJ2-5 provide the parts outside the CDR3, is KAGVTQTPRYLIKTRGQQVTLSCSPISGHRSVSWYQQTPGQGLQFLFEYFSETQRNKGNFPGRFSGRQFSNSRSEMNVSTLELGDSALYLCASSLSPLGQQETQYFGPGTRLLVL.

The chain employs TRBV6-5 and TRBJ2-6. CDR3 length: 13 amino acids. Germline CDR1 and CDR2: MNHEY and SVGAGI. The CDR3 spells CASTSSGANVLTF.

The rearrangement uses TRBV6-4 and TRBJ2-1; the D call of TRBD2 rests on TCRdb alone, since no DNA is present to check it. From germline, CDR1 is MRHNA and CDR2 SNTAGT. This CDR3 is 16 amino acids long. CDR3 sequence: CASSDSKLAGMHEQFF.

The V call is TRBV7-2, the J call TRBJ1-5. Germline V gives CDR1 SGHTA, CDR2 FQGNSA. The CDR3 consists of 14 residues. CDR3 amino acids: CASSLGRSNQPQHF.

V and J are TRBV7-9 and TRBJ2-7. The germline V gene has CDR1 SEHNR and CDR2 FQNEAQ (reference sequence). The CDR3 totals 14 residues. CDR3 region: CASSPQGRHYEQYF.